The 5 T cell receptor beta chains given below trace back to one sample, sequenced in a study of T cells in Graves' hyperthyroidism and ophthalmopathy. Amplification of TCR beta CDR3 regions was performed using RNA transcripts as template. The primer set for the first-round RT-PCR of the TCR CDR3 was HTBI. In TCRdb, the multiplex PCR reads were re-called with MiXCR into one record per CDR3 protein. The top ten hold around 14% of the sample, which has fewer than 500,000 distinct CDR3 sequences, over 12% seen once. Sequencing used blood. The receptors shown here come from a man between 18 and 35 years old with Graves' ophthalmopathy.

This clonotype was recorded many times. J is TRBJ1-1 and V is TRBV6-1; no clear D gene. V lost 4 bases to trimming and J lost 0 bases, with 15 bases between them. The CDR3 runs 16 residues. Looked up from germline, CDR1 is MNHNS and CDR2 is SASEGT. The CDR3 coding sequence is TGTGCCAGCAGTGTGTCGGGTTATATTATGAACACTGAAGCTTTCTTT. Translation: CASSVSGYIMNTEAFF.

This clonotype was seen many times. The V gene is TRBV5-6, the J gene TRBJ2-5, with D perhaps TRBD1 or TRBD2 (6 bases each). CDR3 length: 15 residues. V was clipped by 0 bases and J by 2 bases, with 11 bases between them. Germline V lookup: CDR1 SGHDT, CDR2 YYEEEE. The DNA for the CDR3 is TGTGCCAGCAGCTTGGGCGGGACAAATCAAGAGACCCAGTACTTC. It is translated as CASSLGGTNQETQYF.

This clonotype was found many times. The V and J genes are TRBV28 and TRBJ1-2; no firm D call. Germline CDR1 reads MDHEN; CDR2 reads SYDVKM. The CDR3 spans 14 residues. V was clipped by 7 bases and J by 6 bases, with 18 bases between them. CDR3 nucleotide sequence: TGTGCCAGCACTCCGCTGTTGGGTTTAAATGGCTACACCTTC. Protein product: CASTPLLGLNGYTF.

The CDR3, as DNA: TGCGCAGGACAGGGGGCTCGCGAGCAGTACTTC. It is translated as CAGQGAREQYF. The chain combines TRBV20-1 with TRBJ2-7, with 11 bases aligning to TRBD1. The CDR3 totals 11 residues. Per the germline V gene, CDR1 is DFQATT and CDR2 is SNEGSKA (reference sequence).

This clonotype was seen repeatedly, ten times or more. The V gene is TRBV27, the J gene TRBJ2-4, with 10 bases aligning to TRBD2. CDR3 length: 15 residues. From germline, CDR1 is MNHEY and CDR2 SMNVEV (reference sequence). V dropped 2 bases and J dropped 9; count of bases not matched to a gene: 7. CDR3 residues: CASSLKREGWGIQYF. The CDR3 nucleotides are TGTGCCAGCAGTTTAAAGCGGGAGGGCTGGGGCATTCAGTACTTC.